There are many counts of the clone carrying this T cell receptor (beta chain). Its antigen is undetermined. This sample was taken from a study of CD8 T cells in ankylosing spondylitis. Whole-study findings and limits: Characteristic, it appeared, of ankylosing spondylitis blood was a TCR beta motif of roughly eight highly homologous variants. Enrichment of disease-linked clones was reportedly significant in matched ankylosing spondylitis synovial fluid. As for the disease-linked clones, they showed a CD8+ phenotype and occurred at relatively low frequencies in peripheral blood. There were earlier reports of some motif variants in reactive arthritis synovial fluid and blood.

This CDR3 comprises 15 residues. The V and J ends lost 2 bases and 6 bases, in that order; junction bases with no gene match: 8. Germline V lookup: CDR1 SGHRS, CDR2 YFSETQ. Using quantitative 5'-RACE with molecular barcodes, the authors made TCR beta libraries. Each CDR3 protein is one row after TCRdb ran MiXCR on the 5' RACE reads. The sample records 250,000 to 350,000 distinct CDR3 sequences, around 8% being singletons. V gene TRBV5-1 combines with J gene TRBJ1-1; TRBD1 agrees at 9 bases. The clonotype comes from a male donor with ankylosing spondylitis. The sequenced sample consisted of blood, either unsorted or a sorted T cell fraction (not recorded which). This CDR3 is CASSLRTGEVPEAFF. Written as DNA, the CDR3 is TGCGCCAGCAGCTTAAGGACAGGGGAGGTCCCTGAAGCTTTCTTT.